This is a list of T cell receptor beta chains from one sample in a study of shared clonotypes between healthy human individuals. Here immunoSEQ multiplex PCR was the method, and the copy in TCRdb shows in-frame clones only, minus some. The sample consists of about 2 million clones, 85% to 95% of them appearing once. Material: naive CD4+ T cells sorted from blood. These receptors were obtained from a man aged 18 to 30 in good health. Each CDR3 is given with its conserved first and last residue. Each record gives: V gene, clone size, J gene, D gene, CDR3 DNA, CDR3 protein. The D gene is left open where the match is weak. Size is omitted from some rows. Given values are once, few, many or a class for expanded clones.

V gene: TRBV11-3
clone size: -
J gene: TRBJ2-7
D gene: TRBD1
CDR3 DNA: TGTGCCAGCAGCTCAGACAGGGGCGACGAGCAGTACTTC
CDR3 protein: CASSSDRGDEQYF

V gene: TRBV7-2
clone size: -
J gene: TRBJ2-1
D gene: -
CDR3 DNA: TGTGCCAGCAGTTCGCAGCTAGGAAACGATGAGCAGTTCTTC
CDR3 protein: CASSSQLGNDEQFF

V gene: TRBV18
clone size: -
J gene: TRBJ1-2
D gene: -
CDR3 DNA: TGTGCCAGCTCACCTCTGCACTATGGCTACACCTTC
CDR3 protein: CASSPLHYGYTF

V gene: TRBV6-1
clone size: -
J gene: TRBJ1-6
D gene: TRBD1
CDR3 DNA: TGTGCCACCCAGGGGGCAGGGGGGTTAAATTCACCCCTCCACTTT
CDR3 protein: CATQGAGGLNSPLHF

V gene: TRBV5-1
clone size: -
J gene: TRBJ1-1
D gene: -
CDR3 DNA: TGCGCCAGCAGTCGTGGGGGGCAGTCTGAAGCTTTCTTT
CDR3 protein: CASSRGGQSEAFF

V gene: TRBV4-1
clone size: -
J gene: TRBJ2-7
D gene: TRBD2
CDR3 DNA: TGCGCCAGCAGCCAAGAGGTGGGGCTAGCGGGATCCTACGAGCAGTACTTC
CDR3 protein: CASSQEVGLAGSYEQYF

V gene: TRBV18
clone size: -
J gene: TRBJ1-2
D gene: TRBD1
CDR3 DNA: TGTGCCAGCTCACCCGACAGGGATTATGGCTACACCTTC
CDR3 protein: CASSPDRDYGYTF

V gene: TRBV19
clone size: -
J gene: TRBJ2-7
D gene: -
CDR3 DNA: TGTGCCAGTAGTGAGGGGAACTCCTACGAGCAGTACTTC
CDR3 protein: CASSEGNSYEQYF

V gene: TRBV25-1
clone size: -
J gene: TRBJ2-2
D gene: -
CDR3 DNA: TGTGCCAGCAGTGACCTTGGGGAAGGGACCACCGGGGAGCTGTTTTTT
CDR3 protein: CASSDLGEGTTGELFF

V gene: TRBV6-1
clone size: -
J gene: TRBJ2-7
D gene: -
CDR3 DNA: TGTGCCAGCAGTGAAACCGGGCGCTCTTTAGGGGGGAACCCCTACGAGCAGTACTTC
CDR3 protein: CASSETGRSLGGNPYEQYF

V gene: TRBV18
clone size: once
J gene: TRBJ1-1
D gene: -
CDR3 DNA: TGTGCCAGCTCCCCAGGGTCCAACACTGAAGCTTTCTTT
CDR3 protein: CASSPGSNTEAFF

V gene: TRBV6-5
clone size: -
J gene: TRBJ2-7
D gene: -
CDR3 DNA: TGTGCCAGCAGACCAGACAGCCCATTCTCCTACGAGCAGTACTTC
CDR3 protein: CASRPDSPFSYEQYF

V gene: TRBV5-1
clone size: -
J gene: TRBJ2-6
D gene: TRBD1
CDR3 DNA: TGCGCCAGCATAGGGGACAGGGGTTTTTCTGGGGCCAACGTCCTGACTTTC
CDR3 protein: CASIGDRGFSGANVLTF

V gene: TRBV11-3
clone size: -
J gene: TRBJ2-2
D gene: -
CDR3 DNA: TGTGCCAGCAGCTTAGAAGCCGGGTTGGGCGGGGAGCTGTTTTTT
CDR3 protein: CASSLEAGLGGELFF

V gene: TRBV11-2
clone size: -
J gene: TRBJ2-3
D gene: -
CDR3 DNA: TGTGCCAGCAGCTTAGGGGTTCTAGCAGAAGACACAGATACGCAGTATTTT
CDR3 protein: CASSLGVLAEDTDTQYF

V gene: TRBV5-4
clone size: -
J gene: TRBJ1-2
D gene: TRBD1
CDR3 DNA: TGCGCCAGCAGCCAGACCGGGACAGGGATGGACTATGGCTACACCTTC
CDR3 protein: CASSQTGTGMDYGYTF

V gene: TRBV6-5
clone size: once
J gene: TRBJ2-2
D gene: -
CDR3 DNA: TGTGCCAGCAGGGCAGGGACCGGGGAGCTGTTTTTT
CDR3 protein: CASRAGTGELFF

V gene: TRBV10-3
clone size: -
J gene: TRBJ1-4
D gene: -
CDR3 DNA: TGTGCCATCAGTGACAGCCCCAATGAAAAACTGTTTTTT
CDR3 protein: CAISDSPNEKLFF

V gene: TRBV28
clone size: -
J gene: TRBJ2-7
D gene: -
CDR3 DNA: TGTGCCAGCAGAAGGGACAAGCCTTGGGAGCAGTACTTC
CDR3 protein: CASRRDKPWEQYF

V gene: TRBV2
clone size: -
J gene: TRBJ1-2
D gene: TRBD1
CDR3 DNA: TGTGCCAGCAGTGTGCTCAGGACAGGGGGCAACTATGGCTACACCTTC
CDR3 protein: CASSVLRTGGNYGYTF

V gene: TRBV6-5
clone size: -
J gene: TRBJ1-2
D gene: TRBD1
CDR3 DNA: TGTGCCAGCAGACCACAGGGGGCGGCCGGCTACACCTTC
CDR3 protein: CASRPQGAAGYTF

V gene: TRBV30
clone size: -
J gene: TRBJ2-2
D gene: TRBD2
CDR3 DNA: TGTACCTGGAGTGGGACTACCCTCACCGGGGAGCTGTTTTTT
CDR3 protein: CTWSGTTLTGELFF

V gene: TRBV15
clone size: -
J gene: TRBJ1-6
D gene: -
CDR3 DNA: TGTGCCACCAGCAGTGAGGCACAGCTTAATTCACCCCTCCACTTT
CDR3 protein: CATSSEAQLNSPLHF

V gene: TRBV2
clone size: -
J gene: TRBJ2-1
D gene: -
CDR3 DNA: TGTGCCAGCAGGGCCGGACTGGCCGGGAGTGAGCAGTTCTTC
CDR3 protein: CASRAGLAGSEQFF

V gene: TRBV5-1
clone size: -
J gene: TRBJ1-2
D gene: -
CDR3 DNA: TGCGCCAGCAGCCCCTTTGAGAGGGCTGAAGGCTACACCTTC
CDR3 protein: CASSPFERAEGYTF

V gene: TRBV7-8
clone size: -
J gene: TRBJ2-7
D gene: -
CDR3 DNA: TGTGCCAGCAGCTTAGGAGGGGTAAAGGAGCAGTACTTC
CDR3 protein: CASSLGGVKEQYF

V gene: TRBV9
clone size: once
J gene: TRBJ2-7
D gene: -
CDR3 DNA: TGTGCCAGCAGCGTAGAGGCCAGTCCCTCCTCGGAGCAGTACTTC
CDR3 protein: CASSVEASPSSEQYF

V gene: TRBV6-1
clone size: few
J gene: TRBJ1-3
D gene: TRBD1
CDR3 DNA: TGTGCCAGCAGTGTTCCCCCCCTCTCTACAGGGGACGGAAACACCATATATTTT
CDR3 protein: CASSVPPLSTGDGNTIYF

V gene: TRBV6-5
clone size: -
J gene: TRBJ2-3
D gene: TRBD1
CDR3 DNA: TGTGCCAGCAGCAGGGGGCGCGGAGATACGCAGTATTTT
CDR3 protein: CASSRGRGDTQYF

V gene: TRBV6-1
clone size: -
J gene: TRBJ2-7
D gene: TRBD2
CDR3 DNA: TGTGCCAGCCAACTGGGGGGGTTCTACGAGCAGTACTTC
CDR3 protein: CASQLGGFYEQYF

V gene: TRBV10-2
clone size: -
J gene: TRBJ2-3
D gene: -
CDR3 DNA: TGCGCCAGCAGTGATGCTCTAGCACGGACAGATACGCAGTATTTT
CDR3 protein: CASSDALARTDTQYF

V gene: TRBV6-4
clone size: -
J gene: TRBJ2-6
D gene: TRBD1
CDR3 DNA: TGTGCCACCGGACCGGGACAGCCATCTGGGGCCAACGTCCTGACTTTC
CDR3 protein: CATGPGQPSGANVLTF

V gene: TRBV9
clone size: -
J gene: TRBJ1-3
D gene: -
CDR3 DNA: TGTGCCAGCAGCGTGGACTCTGGAAACACCATATATTTT
CDR3 protein: CASSVDSGNTIYF

V gene: TRBV6-6
clone size: -
J gene: TRBJ2-7
D gene: -
CDR3 DNA: TGTGCCAGCAGGATTCAGGGTGTCTACGAGCAGTACTTC
CDR3 protein: CASRIQGVYEQYF

V gene: TRBV6-5
clone size: -
J gene: TRBJ2-7
D gene: TRBD1
CDR3 DNA: TGTGCCAGCAGTTACTCCGGGACAGCGTACGGGCAGTACTTC
CDR3 protein: CASSYSGTAYGQYF

V gene: TRBV6-6
clone size: -
J gene: TRBJ2-7
D gene: TRBD2
CDR3 DNA: TGTGCCAGCAGTTACAGCGGGAGCCCCGTCTACGAGCAGTACTTC
CDR3 protein: CASSYSGSPVYEQYF

V gene: TRBV6-5
clone size: -
J gene: TRBJ1-6
D gene: -
CDR3 DNA: TGTGCCAGCAGTGATGGGGGGACCCTCCACTTT
CDR3 protein: CASSDGGTLHF

V gene: TRBV28
clone size: -
J gene: TRBJ1-2
D gene: TRBD1
CDR3 DNA: TGTGCCAGCAGAAGACAGGGGGCTGATGGCTACACCTTC
CDR3 protein: CASRRQGADGYTF

V gene: TRBV19
clone size: -
J gene: TRBJ2-7
D gene: -
CDR3 DNA: TGTGCCAGTGGCCCCGGAGGGAATTACGAGCAGTACTTC
CDR3 protein: CASGPGGNYEQYF

V gene: TRBV2
clone size: -
J gene: TRBJ2-7
D gene: TRBD2
CDR3 DNA: TGTGCCAGCAGTCGGGGAGGGGTTTACGAGCAGTACTTC
CDR3 protein: CASSRGGVYEQYF

V gene: TRBV6-5
clone size: once
J gene: TRBJ2-7
D gene: -
CDR3 DNA: TGTGCCAGCAGGTCAGGGTCTTCCTCCTACGAGCAGTACTTC
CDR3 protein: CASRSGSSSYEQYF

V gene: TRBV5-5
clone size: -
J gene: TRBJ2-7
D gene: TRBD2
CDR3 DNA: TGTGCCAGCAGCTTGGGACTAGCGGGAGTATCCTACGAGCAGTACTTC
CDR3 protein: CASSLGLAGVSYEQYF

V gene: TRBV18
clone size: -
J gene: TRBJ2-7
D gene: -
CDR3 DNA: TGTGCCAGCTCACCACCGAACCGGGGATTGGCCTACGAGCAGTACTTC
CDR3 protein: CASSPPNRGLAYEQYF

V gene: TRBV29-1
clone size: -
J gene: TRBJ2-5
D gene: -
CDR3 DNA: TGCAGCGTTGATTCAGGCACCCAGTACTTC
CDR3 protein: CSVDSGTQYF

V gene: TRBV18
clone size: -
J gene: TRBJ2-7
D gene: -
CDR3 DNA: TGTGCCAGCTCCCCGACAGGACACGAGCAGTACTTC
CDR3 protein: CASSPTGHEQYF

V gene: TRBV19
clone size: -
J gene: TRBJ2-5
D gene: TRBD1
CDR3 DNA: TGTGCCAGTAGGCACGTGGGGACAGGGATGGAGACCCAGTACTTC
CDR3 protein: CASRHVGTGMETQYF

V gene: TRBV30
clone size: -
J gene: TRBJ1-1
D gene: -
CDR3 DNA: TGTGCCTGGAGTGGGCAGGGCGTTGGGGAAGCTTTCTTT
CDR3 protein: CAWSGQGVGEAFF